Following are 28 T cell receptor beta chains from one sample sequenced in a study of radiation and T cells in renal cell carcinoma. Sequencing was performed with immunoSEQ multiplex PCR; in TCRdb, only in-frame clones are kept and a portion is missing. The data contain around 140,000 clones, roughly 80% of them seen just once; the ten biggest clones take up roughly a quarter. Time point specified: baseline pretreatment blood. The treatment denotes: 15 Gy SBRT to primary tumor, nephrectomy 4 weeks later. This specimen was blood, taken from a patient whose treatment included radiotherapy and nephrectomy. The receptors come from a woman aged 50 to 65 with renal cell carcinoma.

V is TRBV28 and J is TRBJ2-7; D possibly corresponds to TRBD2 (5 bases). V lost 7 bases to trimming and J lost 0 bases, with 10 bases between them. This CDR3 region has 13 residues. Germline V gene lookup returns CDR1 MDHEN and CDR2 SYDVKM. CDR3 sequence (DNA): TGTGCCAGCACCAAGACTATCTCCTACGAGCAGTACTTC. Residues: CASTKTISYEQYF.

The rearrangement links TRBV7-8 to TRBJ2-7; D is perhaps TRBD1 (6 bases). V lost 5 bases, J lost 6 bases, and 14 bases lay in between. The CDR3 sequence is 13 residues long. CDR1 and CDR2 (germline): SGHVS, FQNEAQ. The CDR3 DNA sequence: TGTGCCAGCAGCCCGGGACATGTGGGCGAGCAGTACTTC. Its protein is CASSPGHVGEQYF.

The chain links TRBV6-1 to TRBJ2-7; the match to TRBD1 covers 9 bases. This CDR3 region has 15 residues. Unmatched junction bases numbered 7, after V lost 2 bases and J lost 5 bases. Germline loops: CDR1 MNHNS, CDR2 SASEGT. The CDR3 DNA follows: TGTGCCAGCAGTGAAATGGGGACAGGGATAAACGAGCAGTACTTC. Translating gives CASSEMGTGINEQYF.

This clone came up a few times. The V gene is TRBV27, the J gene TRBJ2-1, with 7 bases matching TRBD1. J lost 4 bases, V lost 7 bases, and 10 bases had no gene match. CDR1 is MNHEY, CDR2 SMNVEV, per germline (reference sequence). The CDR3 runs to 15 residues. The CDR3 bases are TGTGCCAGCACCCGTGGGGCAGGGGGTTACAATGAGCAGTTCTTC. It codes for CASTRGAGGYNEQFF.

This clone occurred a few times. The J gene is TRBJ2-5, the V gene TRBV10-3; 9 nucleotides agree with TRBD1. This CDR3 has 15 residues. After removal of 2 bases from V and 5 bases from J, the junction contained 6 bases not matched to a gene. The germline CDR1 and CDR2 sequences are ENHRY and SYGVKD. CDR3 in DNA: TGTGCCATCAGTGAGCCGAACAGGGGGCTCGAGACCCAGTACTTC. It translates to CAISEPNRGLETQYF.

This clone appeared a single time. The CDR3 end shows no conserved phenylalanine or tryptophan, and so a read error is likely. The DNA is omitted, as the CDR3 cannot be located on it reliably, and the CDR3 follows TCRdb's listing. The chain carries TRBV20-1 and TRBJ1-3. With termini counted, the CDR3 has 9 amino acids. Per germline, CDR1 DFQATT and CDR2 SNEGSKA (reference sequence). The CDR3 loop is CSAKAGPLK.

The rearrangement uses TRBV30 and TRBJ1-3, with 7 bases lining up with TRBD1. The CDR3 is made up of 14 amino acids. The V segment lost 2 bases and the J segment 3 bases; nucleotides outside the gene matches: 4. Germline assignment: CDR1 GTSNPN and CDR2 SVGIG (reference sequence). This CDR3 is CAWSRDRIGNTIYF. For the CDR3, the DNA is TGTGCCTGGAGTCGGGACAGAATTGGAAACACCATATATTTT.

This chain connects TRBV5-6 to TRBJ2-7; D is possibly TRBD2 (6 bases). Per germline, CDR1 SGHDT and CDR2 YYEEEE. Trimming cost V 0 bases and J 0 bases, with 7 bases left between them. The CDR3 has 14 residues. CDR3 nucleotide sequence: TGTGCCAGCAGCTTGGGGACTATCTCCTACGAGCAGTACTTC. Protein: CASSLGTISYEQYF.

This chain joins TRBV5-1 and TRBJ2-7; 8 nucleotides align to TRBD2. The J segment lost 5 bases and the V segment lost 3 bases, leaving 10 bases of the junction unmatched. This CDR3 has 15 residues. The V gene's germline CDR1 is SGHRS and CDR2 YFSETQ. In DNA form, the CDR3 reads TGCGCCAGCAGCTCCGTGAAGAGCGGGAGCGACGAGCAGTACTTC. Translated: CASSSVKSGSDEQYF.

The CDR3 protein is CASSQIPYEQYF. The CDR3 DNA reads TGTGCCAGCAGCCAAATACCCTACGAGCAGTACTTC. The rearrangement joins TRBV11-2 to TRBJ2-7; no definite D call. The CDR3 runs 12 residues. The germline gives CDR1 SGHAT, CDR2 FQNNGV. Trimming removed 5 bases from V and 2 bases from J, with 7 bases in between.

The V and J genes are TRBV4-3 and TRBJ2-2; D remains unclear. The CDR3 sequence is 13 residues long. Trimming cost V 0 bases and J 8 bases, with 7 bases left between them. Germline CDR1 is LGHNA and CDR2 is YSLEER. In DNA form, the CDR3 reads TGCGCCAGCAGCCAAGATATGGCTGGGGAGCTGTTTTTT. This codes for CASSQDMAGELFF.

The chain joins TRBV29-1 to TRBJ1-2; the D gene is possibly TRBD1 (6 bases). V dropped 7 bases and J dropped 6 bases, with 18 bases sitting between them. Germline values: CDR1 SQVTM, CDR2 ANQGSEA. CDR3 length: 13 amino acids. This CDR3 is CSAAKGGAHGYTF. Written as DNA, the CDR3 is TGCAGCGCCGCGAAGGGGGGGGCGCATGGCTACACCTTC.

Notes on this clone: The junction and the germline gene differ at one end; a read error may be behind it. The chain combines TRBV9 with TRBJ2-5, with D unclear. The CDR3 consists of 13 residues. Germline values: CDR1 SGDLS, CDR2 YYNGEE. CDR3 nucleotide sequence: TGTGCCAGCAGCGCTGATCGGCAAGAGGCCCAGTACTTC. Protein product: CASSADRQEAQYF.

This chain connects TRBV9 to TRBJ1-5; 8 bases agree with TRBD1. The germline V gene has CDR1 SGDLS and CDR2 YYNGEE. V shed 3 bases, J shed 6 bases, and the junction held 11 bases outside the gene matches. This CDR3 region has 16 residues. For the CDR3, the DNA is TGTGCCAGCAGCGCTGGGCAAAATGACAGGGGTCAGCCCCAGCATTTT. Its translation: CASSAGQNDRGQPQHF.

The rearrangement joins TRBV7-2 to TRBJ2-7; D remains ambiguous. V gave up 5 bases and J gave up 0 bases, with 11 bases separating them. CDR1 and CDR2 from the germline V gene are SGHTA and FQGNSA. This CDR3 comprises 14 residues. CDR3 residues: CASSPSATSYEQYF. The CDR3, as DNA: TGTGCCAGCAGCCCGAGTGCGACCTCCTACGAGCAGTACTTC.

This chain uses TRBV18 with TRBJ1-4; 7 positions match TRBD1. This CDR3 spans 14 amino acids. Germline CDR1 and CDR2: KGHSH and LQKENI. V lost 6 bases to trimming and J lost 4 bases; unmatched junction nucleotides: 5. CDR3 DNA: TGTGCCAGCTCTCCGGGACAGAATAATGAAAAACTGTTTTTT. This translates into CASSPGQNNEKLFF.

The rearrangement uses TRBV27 and TRBJ2-7, with 9 bases identical to TRBD2. This CDR3 is 18 amino acids long. The V segment lost 5 bases and the J segment 0 bases; nucleotides outside the gene matches: 14. Germline CDR1 is MNHEY and CDR2 is SMNVEV (reference sequence). In DNA, the CDR3 is TGTGCCAGCAGTCCTTATCCCCGTAGCGGGGGAAGCTCCTACGAGCAGTACTTC. Translating gives CASSPYPRSGGSSYEQYF.

This chain connects TRBV10-2 to TRBJ2-2, with D possibly being TRBD1 (6 bases). Germline lookup yields CDR1 WSHSY and CDR2 SAAADI. V gave up 0 bases and J gave up 7 bases, with 18 bases separating them. The CDR3 runs to 17 residues. In DNA form, the CDR3 reads TGCGCCAGCAGTGAGTCCCCTGACAGGTTAAGCAGCGGGGAGCTGTTTTTT. Residues: CASSESPDRLSSGELFF.

This chain links TRBV10-3 with TRBJ1-2; a weak D match, TRBD1 (6 bases). The germline V and J ends were trimmed by 4 bases and 4 bases, with 19 bases remaining between them. CDR1 is ENHRY, CDR2 SYGVKD, per germline. This CDR3 is built from 16 residues. CDR3 sequence: CAISGSGQQRVYGYTF. The CDR3 coding sequence is TGTGCCATCAGTGGGAGTGGACAGCAAAGGGTCTATGGCTACACCTTC.

The chain has TRBV6-1 and TRBJ1-4; TRBD1 might be the D (5 bases). CDR1 and CDR2 from the germline V gene are MNHNS and SASEGT. V was pared by 4 bases and J by 0 bases, with 9 bases between. The CDR3 spans 15 residues. CDR3 residues: CASSVSQATNEKLFF. CDR3 in DNA: TGTGCCAGCAGTGTATCACAGGCAACTAATGAAAAACTGTTTTTT.

This clone was observed a handful of times. This sequence joins TRBV6-5 and TRBJ1-2, with no clear D. The V gene lost 2 bases and the J gene lost 4 bases, with 11 bases spanning the gap. The CDR3 has 14 amino acids. From germline, CDR1 is MNHEY and CDR2 SVGAGI. The CDR3 bases are TGTGCCAGCAGTTACACCGGGCAAGGCTATGGCTACACCTTC. Amino acids: CASSYTGQGYGYTF.

The chain carries TRBV4-3 and TRBJ1-2; 7 nucleotides match TRBD1. The J segment lost 3 bases and the V segment lost 3 bases, leaving 1 base of the junction unmatched. Per germline, CDR1 LGHNA and CDR2 YSLEER. The CDR3 spans 13 residues. CDR3 coding DNA: TGCGCCAGCAGCCACCAGGGGGACTATGGCTACACCTTC. This translates into CASSHQGDYGYTF.

CDR3 coding DNA: TGTGCCAGCACCCTGAGGAGGGACACTGAAGCTTTCTTT. Translation: CASTLRRDTEAFF. V and J are TRBV2 and TRBJ1-1; D call uncertain. The CDR3 is 13 residues long. Trimming removed 7 bases at V and 3 bases at J, with 12 bases between. The germline CDR1 and CDR2 sequences are SNHLY and FYNNEI.

The V and J genes are TRBV6-5 and TRBJ2-7; unclear D gene. The CDR3 totals 10 residues. V gave up 10 bases and J gave up 6 bases, with 10 bases separating them. Germline values: CDR1 MNHEY, CDR2 SVGAGI. The CDR3 DNA is TGTGCCACCCTATTCGGCGAGCAGTACTTC. Translation gives CATLFGEQYF.

V is TRBV29-1 and J is TRBJ2-6; D is unresolved. This CDR3 has 16 residues. Trimming took off 0 bases at V and 4 bases at J, with 13 bases between the two ends. Germline assignment: CDR1 SQVTM and CDR2 ANQGSEA. The CDR3 here is CSVEDLSTYGANVLTF. For the CDR3, the DNA is TGCAGCGTTGAAGATCTGAGTACATACGGGGCCAACGTCCTGACTTTC.

The chain recombines TRBV19 with TRBJ1-5; D unclear. The germline gives CDR1 LNHDA, CDR2 SQIVND (reference sequence). The V end was cut by 3 bases, the J end by 3 bases, with 12 bases between. There are 15 residues in the CDR3. CDR3 sequence reads: CASSIERSLNQPQHF. CDR3 bases: TGTGCCAGTAGTATCGAACGGTCACTCAATCAGCCCCAGCATTTT.

The chain combines TRBV28 with TRBJ1-2; D gene uncertain. Trimming took 5 bases from V and 7 from J, leaving 14 bases between them. The CDR3 consists of 13 residues. The germline gives CDR1 MDHEN, CDR2 SYDVKM. The DNA for the CDR3 is TGTGCCAGCAGTGAAGCCTTCAAGGGTGGCTACACCTTC. This encodes CASSEAFKGGYTF.

This clone was detected only a few times. This chain links TRBV6-5 with TRBJ2-1, with TRBD1 as a possible D gene (6 bases). This CDR3 contains 12 residues. V gave up 6 bases and J gave up 6 bases, with 9 bases separating them. Germline CDR1 reads MNHEY; CDR2 reads SVGAGI. The CDR3 DNA reads as TGTGCCAGCAGGACAGGCCGCAATGAGCAGTTCTTC. Translation: CASRTGRNEQFF.